Shown below are 16 T cell receptor beta chains from a single sample sequenced in a study of blood T cell repertoires in COVID-19. Using immunoSEQ multiplex PCR, the repertoire was profiled, and TCRdb retains in-frame clones only, with some absent. Seen here are 200,000 to 300,000 clones, about 93% observed once, and the top ten hold roughly 0.89%. The sample comprised peripheral blood. These receptor sequences come from a man aged 30-40 years with COVID-19, enrolled during active disease.

The CDR3 coding sequence is TGTGCCAGTAGTATATCGCCGGGACAGGGGTATGGCTACACCTTC. Translated, it gives CASSISPGQGYGYTF. The chain is built from TRBV19 and TRBJ1-2, with 10 bases fitting TRBD1. Germline lookup yields CDR1 LNHDA and CDR2 SQIVND (reference sequence). V was clipped by 2 bases and J by 5 bases; unmatched bases: 5. The CDR3 length is 15 residues.

The V call is TRBV4-2, the J call TRBJ1-5; 8 nucleotides line up with TRBD1. This CDR3 contains 16 residues. Per the germline V gene, CDR1 is LGHNA and CDR2 is YNFKEQ. V shed 0 bases and J 3 bases; nucleotides not matched to a gene: 4. CDR3 DNA sequence: TGTGCCAGCAGCCAAGATTCAGGGGGCGTCAATCAGCCCCAGCATTTT. Translating it yields CASSQDSGGVNQPQHF.

The rearrangement joins TRBV6-5 to TRBJ2-5; possible D gene TRBD1, 5 bases. Germline CDR1 MNHEY, CDR2 SVGAGI. Trimming removed 0 bases from V and 5 bases from J, with 10 bases in between. The CDR3 has 14 amino acids. As DNA, the CDR3 is TGTGCCAGCAGTTACTCGGGGCCCGGGGAGACCCAGTACTTC. Translation: CASSYSGPGETQYF.

This clone appeared once. V and J are TRBV5-1 and TRBJ1-4, with TRBD1 matching 8 bases. V dropped 4 bases and J dropped 0; count of bases not matched to a gene: 2. Germline CDR1 reads SGHRS; CDR2 reads YFSETQ. The CDR3 totals 15 residues. In nucleotides, the CDR3 is TGCGCCAGCAGCCCACAGGGGGCAACTAATGAAAAACTGTTTTTT. Its translation: CASSPQGATNEKLFF. Supplemented by reference TRBV5-1 and TRBJ1-4, the full variable domain reads KAGVTQTPRYLIKTRGQQVTLSCSPISGHRSVSWYQQTPGQGLQFLFEYFSETQRNKGNFPGRFSGRQFSNSRSEMNVSTLELGDSALYLCASSPQGATNEKLFFGSGTQLSVL.

This chain uses TRBV4-1 with TRBJ2-2; D remains unclear. CDR1 is MGHRA and CDR2 is YSYEKL in the germline V gene. Trimming removed 0 bases from V and 10 bases from J, with 6 bases in between. The CDR3 contains 12 residues. This CDR3 reads CASSQDPVELFF. Written as DNA, the CDR3 is TGCGCCAGCAGCCAAGATCCCGTGGAGCTGTTTTTT.

The chain carries TRBV7-9 and TRBJ1-2; 7 nucleotides line up with TRBD1. CDR1 and CDR2 (germline): SEHNR, FQNEAQ (reference sequence). V dropped 1 base and J dropped 8; count of bases not matched to a gene: 10. The CDR3 has 15 amino acids. Written as DNA, the CDR3 is TGTGCCAGCAGCTTAGTAAGAGACAGGGTCTACGGCTACACCTTC. This codes for CASSLVRDRVYGYTF.

This clone was detected only a few times. V and J are TRBV3-1 (or the pseudogene TRBV3-2) and TRBJ2-7; the D is unclear. Trimming took off 4 bases at V and 2 bases at J, with 9 bases between the two ends. The CDR3 is made up of 13 amino acids. The V gene's germline CDR1 is LGHDT and CDR2 YNNKEL (reference sequence). In DNA, the CDR3 is TGTGCCAGCAGCCGTCTTTCGGCCTACGAGCAGTACTTC. Translation: CASSRLSAYEQYF.

The rearrangement joins TRBV5-1 to TRBJ2-3; a weak D match, TRBD2 (7 bases). Between the trimmed V and J ends, which lost 4 bases and 2 bases, there was a span of 17 bases. The germline CDR1 and CDR2 sequences are SGHRS and YFSETQ. The CDR3 is 16 residues long. The CDR3 reads CASSPERDTYTDTQYF. The CDR3 bases are TGCGCCAGCAGCCCGGAGCGGGACACTTACACAGATACGCAGTATTTT.

The gene calls are TRBV14 and TRBJ2-5; 7 bases align to TRBD2. The CDR3 is 15 residues long. Germline V gene lookup returns CDR1 SGHDN and CDR2 FVKESK. The V and J ends lost 1 base and 0 bases, in that order; junction bases with no gene match: 2. CDR3 in amino acids: CASSQGGTNQETQYF. Here the CDR3 DNA reads TGTGCCAGCAGCCAAGGTGGGACTAACCAAGAGACCCAGTACTTC.

CDR3 in amino acids: CASSYGQLTEAFF. Here the CDR3 DNA reads TGTGCCAGCAGTTACGGGCAGCTCACTGAAGCTTTCTTT. The chain couples TRBV6-5 to TRBJ1-1; D is undetermined. The CDR3 totals 13 residues. V lost 2 bases and J 4 bases, leaving 8 bases between the germline ends. CDR1 and CDR2 from the germline V gene are MNHEY and SVGAGI.

This chain connects TRBV19 to TRBJ2-7, with 10 bases aligning to TRBD2. The CDR3 sequence is 17 residues long. Germline lookup yields CDR1 LNHDA and CDR2 SQIVND (reference sequence). V dropped 0 bases and J dropped 6; count of bases not matched to a gene: 11. CDR3 DNA: TGTGCCAGTAGTATAGACGGCCTAGCGGGGGCCCTTGGCGAGCAGTACTTC. It yields the protein CASSIDGLAGALGEQYF.

V and J are TRBV5-5 and TRBJ2-7, with 8 bases that match TRBD1. Germline V gene data show CDR1 as SGHKS and CDR2 as YYEKEE (reference sequence). Trimming at V came to 3 bases and at J to 0 bases, leaving 5 bases not matched to a gene. CDR3 size: 15 residues. Written as DNA, the CDR3 is TGTGCCAGCAGCTACCGGGACAGGAGCTCCTACGAGCAGTACTTC. Translated, it gives CASSYRDRSSYEQYF. Full variable domain (rest looked up from reference TRBV5-5 and TRBJ2-7): DAGVTQSPTHLIKTRGQQVTLRCSPISGHKSVSWYQQVLGQGPQFIFQYYEKEERGRGNFPDRFSARQFPNYSSELNVNALLLGDSALYLCASSYRDRSSYEQYFGPGTRLTVT.

V and J are TRBV6-1 and TRBJ2-5; 10 nucleotides agree with TRBD2. This CDR3 has 18 amino acids. V trimming: 2 bases; J trimming: 2 bases; junction bases outside the gene matches: 11. Germline V lookup: CDR1 MNHNS, CDR2 SASEGT. The CDR3 DNA sequence: TGTGCCAGCAGTGAAAGTGCTAGCGGGGGCCTCACTCAAGAGACCCAGTACTTC. Protein sequence: CASSESASGGLTQETQYF.

The chain has TRBV20-1 and TRBJ2-7; TRBD1 is a possible D gene (6 bases). The germline CDR1 and CDR2 sequences are DFQATT and SNEGSKA (reference sequence). V lost 5 bases and J 6 bases, leaving 11 bases between the germline ends. This CDR3 contains 11 residues. Here the CDR3 DNA reads TGCAGTGCTCACACAGGGACCGAGCAGTACTTC. This gives the protein CSAHTGTEQYF.

This sequence joins TRBV5-1 and TRBJ2-1, with 8 bases matching TRBD1. Germline CDR1 and CDR2: SGHRS and YFSETQ. This CDR3 contains 15 residues. Trimming took 4 bases from V and 4 from J; bases not matched to a gene: 7. The CDR3 nucleotides read TGCGCCAGCAGCCAGTCGACAGGGGTTTACAATGAGCAGTTCTTC. This sequence encodes CASSQSTGVYNEQFF.

This chain links TRBV9 with TRBJ1-2; D uncertain. The CDR3 spans 15 residues. Trimming removed 2 bases from V and 4 bases from J, with 15 bases in between. Germline lookup yields CDR1 SGDLS and CDR2 YYNGEE. The CDR3 coding sequence is TGTGCCAGCAGCGTCTCCGGGTCAACCTTCTATGGCTACACCTTC. This encodes CASSVSGSTFYGYTF.